This T cell receptor beta chain was captured in a study of shared clonotypes between healthy human individuals (TCRdb year 2020). About the full investigation: Two women and a few men aged 18 to 49 years were included in the cohort. The study deeply sequenced blood TCR repertoires of about 5 healthy adults to estimate repertoire size and the extent of clonotype sharing between individuals. Libraries were prepared and TCR repertoires were sequenced by different laboratories using diverse techniques, in order to increase sequencing depth and limit assay-specific biases. Between about 0.8 and 9 billion PBMCs per donor were obtained by leukapheresis. The investigation overall reported the following: Pairwise subsampling indicated that sequencing depth was expected to affect the degree of clonotype sharing among donors. The small number of donors limited the genetic and exposure-history diversity represented. Only blood was sampled, and tissue TCR repertoires likely differ from those in blood.

Using the deep immunoSEQ assay, multiplex PCR amplified TCR CDR3 regions from genomic DNA. Extracted genomic DNA from each cell subset was spread evenly across all wells of several immunoSEQ 96-well plates, with each plate serving as a replicate. Each replicate PCR for unsorted PBMC received about 300 ng genomic DNA, equal to tens of thousands of T cell genomes. Unsorted PBMC genomic DNA was sequenced across ten immunoSEQ deep assay plates. Purified libraries were quantified with a Qubit 3.0 fluorometer, sized on a Bioanalyzer 2100, and re-quantified with the KAPA Library Quantification kit. Every immunoSEQ 96-well plate was sequenced on a dedicated single-read 150-cycle Illumina NextSeq 550 flow cell. The paper's processing steps were these. Because the immunoSEQ output held only junctional sequences and lacked quality scores, the filtering could not match the filtering applied to full-length reads. Sequences were annotated with PyIR, a Python wrapper for IgBLAST v1.9, and V/J genes and CDR3 were assigned using IMGT germline references. Reads with weak V/J assignments (E-value above 1e-6), missing CDR3, stop codons, out-of-frame junctions, or ambiguous translated residues were removed. V3J clonotypes were defined by identical inferred V gene, J gene, and CDR3 amino acid sequence. To compute the percentage overlap between repertoires, the number of shared unique clonotypes was divided by the size of the smaller repertoire. RTK rarefaction, the Chao1 estimator, and Recon v2.1 estimates of unobserved clonotypes were used to assess repertoire richness. TCRdb re-hosts the immuneACCESS table, in-frame sequences only. Its copies lack some clones; in the studies checked, an unresolved V gene accounts for under half of them, and the cause for the rest is not known. The D gene and trimming were derived from the DNA, and the V and J assignments and clone size from that table. The sample table shows about 490,000 clones, and 76% are seen once. The ten largest clonotypes hold over 10% of the sample.

The donors were healthy, HIV-negative adults who had no recently reported acute infections or vaccinations. All donors were Caucasian adults living in Nashville, Tennessee, USA. For unsorted samples, roughly 91 million PBMCs were counted, and genomic DNA was extracted using the QIAamp DNA Blood Mini kit. After blood collection by leukapheresis, PBMCs were isolated using Ficoll-Histopaque density gradient centrifugation and then cryopreserved in the vapor phase of liquid nitrogen. This clone has a single count. No cognate antigen has been identified for it. It has no much larger one-base neighbor in the sample; base qualities were not kept. The CDR3 measures 15 amino acids from cysteine to phenylalanine. Left in the record is the CDR3 DNA by itself, 45 bases read in frame from the first base. V lost 0 bases and J lost 4 bases, and the count of bases not matched to a germline gene is 4. CDR1 MNHEY and CDR2 SVGAGI were looked up in the germline V gene.

The receptor comes from a woman aged 40 to 50 in good health. Some clones in this sample may be carry-over from other donors' samples. The chain links TRBV6-5 with TRBJ2-7; 9 of the junction bases match TRBD1. Specimen: PBMCs. In nucleotide form, the sequence is TGTGCCAGCAGTTACTCGGACAGGGGAGGTTACGAGCAGTACTTC. Its coded protein is CASSYSDRGGYEQYF.